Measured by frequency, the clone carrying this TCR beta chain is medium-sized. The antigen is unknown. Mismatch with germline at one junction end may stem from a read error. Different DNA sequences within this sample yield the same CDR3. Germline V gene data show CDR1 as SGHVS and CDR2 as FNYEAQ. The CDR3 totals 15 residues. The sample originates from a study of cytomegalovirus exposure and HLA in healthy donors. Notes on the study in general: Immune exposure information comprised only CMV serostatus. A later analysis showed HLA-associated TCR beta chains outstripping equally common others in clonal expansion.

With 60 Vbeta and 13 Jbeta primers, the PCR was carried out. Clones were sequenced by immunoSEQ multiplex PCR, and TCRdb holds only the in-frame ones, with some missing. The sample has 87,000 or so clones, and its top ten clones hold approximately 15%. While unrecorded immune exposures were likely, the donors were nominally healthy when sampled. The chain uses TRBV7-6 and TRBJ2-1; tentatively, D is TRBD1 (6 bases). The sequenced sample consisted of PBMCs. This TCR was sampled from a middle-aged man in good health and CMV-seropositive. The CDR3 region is CASSLDRTEDHEQFF. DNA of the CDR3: TGCGCCAGCAGCTTAGACAGGACAGAGGATCATGAGCAGTTCTTC. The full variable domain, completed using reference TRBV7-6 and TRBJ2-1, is GAGVSQSPRYKVTKRGQDVALRCDPISGHVSLYWYRQALGQGPEFLTYFNYEAQQDKSGLPNDRFSAERPEGSISTLTIQRTEQRDSAMYRCASSLDRTEDHEQFFGPGTRLTVL.